This T cell receptor (beta chain) is drawn from a study of OX40 agonist ivuxolimab in advanced cancers. For the study at large: Prior checkpoint blockade (anti-PD-1, anti-PD-L1 or anti-CTLA-4) was permitted; approximately 44% had it.

The table came from immunoSEQ multiplex PCR; TCRdb's copy has only in-frame clones and leaves some out. The sample lists almost 70,000 clones; about nine tenths were seen once. There are 13 residues in the CDR3. Germline V gene sequence: CDR1 SGHTA, CDR2 FQGNSA. V was clipped by 1 base and J by 11 bases; unmatched bases: 4. Patients had blood sampled at baseline and again on cycle 4 day 1 and cycle 7 day 1. The chain is built from TRBV7-2 and TRBJ1-4; 7 bases match TRBD1. This clonotype originated in an adult with an advanced solid tumor such as melanoma, head and neck, liver or kidney cancer. Sequencing was performed on CD4+ or CD8+ T cells sorted from blood, taken in a trial of the OX40 agonist ivuxolimab. Written as DNA, the CDR3 is TGTGCCAGCAGCTTAGGACAGGGCGATAAACTGTTTTTT. Its translation is CASSLGQGDKLFF. The variable domain in full, completed from reference TRBV7-2 and TRBJ1-4, reads GAGVSQSPSNKVTEKGKDVELRCDPISGHTALYWYRQSLGQGLEFLIYFQGNSAPDKSGLPSDRFSAERTGGSVSTLTIQRTQQEDSAVYLCASSLGQGDKLFFGSGTQLSVL.